The text below deals with one T cell receptor beta chain. Its recognized antigen is unknown. No base quality information exists; no much larger clone differs at one position. Measured from the cysteine to the phenylalanine, the CDR3 is 15 residues long. Only the CDR3 region is kept as DNA, spanning 45 bases read in frame from base 1. V has 1 base trimmed and J has 6 bases trimmed; junction bases matching no gene number 7. Reading the germline V gene gives CDR1 SGHAT and CDR2 FQNNGV. TCRbeta CDR3 regions were amplified from genomic DNA by means of the immunoSEQ Assay, a bias-controlled multiplex PCR. The source study handled its data this way. The number of nucleated cells in each sample was estimated by amplification of reference gene primers within the assay. To quantify the absolute abundance of each unique TCRbeta CDR3 rearrangement, sequence reads were collapsed and filtered. For each sample, productive Simpson clonality was calculated as the square root of Simpson's diversity index over productive rearrangements. TCRdb took this table from immuneACCESS and kept in-frame rearrangements with V and J called. Such tables lack part of the clones; where checked against another copy, unresolved V genes explain under half of the gap, and the rest is unexplained. That table furnishes V, J and clone size, whereas the DNA furnished D and trimming. The sample has 110,000 to 150,000 clones on record, almost 80% of them singletons. Roughly 8.6% of the sample is taken by the ten largest.

The data stem from a study of blood T cell repertoires in COVID-19 (dated by TCRdb to about 2020). For the study in its entirety: Samples from collaborators originated in the United States, Italy and Spain and spanned both the acute and convalescent phases of COVID-19. The material from the prospective study consisted of cDNA or gDNA derived from T cells, B-cell-depleted T cells, or PBMCs. The dataset comprised deeply sampled blood TCRbeta repertoires from subjects exposed to, actively infected with, or recovered from COVID-19. The repertoires were released in a freely available public database meant as a resource for research on the immune response to SARS-CoV-2. Samples were obtained from the ongoing ImmuneRACE study (first 160 participants) and from 1,000 to 1,500 subjects provided by 6 global collaborators. A de-identified subject ID, COVID-19 status, age in years and sex were almost always included in the sample metadata. Where HLA class I and class II types were available, the types were taken from metadata supplied by the sample provider, not from assay-based typing. Overall results and qualifications from the work: Clinical and demographic metadata were provided uncurated, with the amount varying by source and participant.

Each collaborating institution followed its own protocols to collect whole blood in K2EDTA tubes. For TCRbeta analysis, collaborators shipped samples as frozen whole blood, isolated PBMCs, or DNA extracted from either of those sample types. This chain is built from TRBV11-2 and TRBJ2-7; the central 9 bases match TRBD2. Specimen: peripheral blood. This receptor was identified in a middle-aged man with active or convalescent COVID-19. The sequenced DNA is TGTGCCAGCAGCTTAGTGCTAGCGGGGTCCGCCGAGCAGTACTTC. The translation is CASSLVLAGSAEQYF.